Presented here are 15 T cell receptor beta chains from one specimen sequenced in a study of blood T cell repertoires in COVID-19. Clones were read by immunoSEQ multiplex PCR, and TCRdb kept only the in-frame ones, dropping some. The repertoire has about 26,000 clones, roughly 80% of them found once; the top ten carry 40% to 60%. Specimen: peripheral blood. These receptors all come from a man between 45 and 60 years old with active or convalescent COVID-19.

This clone appeared once. This chain connects TRBV3-1 (or the pseudogene TRBV3-2) to TRBJ2-3; 8 nucleotides match TRBD2. The trim removed 0 bases at V and 8 bases at J, leaving 10 bases unmatched. The CDR3 is made up of 16 amino acids. In germline, CDR1 is LGHDT, CDR2 YNNKEL (reference sequence). The CDR3 loop is CASSQDLISGTRTQYF. In DNA, the CDR3 is TGTGCCAGCAGCCAAGATCTGATTAGCGGGACGCGTACGCAGTATTTT.

CDR3 in DNA: TGTGCCAGTAGTATAGATCGGACTTTAGGTTCACCCCTCCACTTT. Translating gives CASSIDRTLGSPLHF. V gene TRBV19 combines with J gene TRBJ1-6; D is undetermined. V dropped 0 bases and J dropped 9 bases, with 12 bases sitting between them. Germline V lookup: CDR1 LNHDA, CDR2 SQIVND (reference sequence). CDR3 length: 15 amino acids.

J is TRBJ2-7 and V is TRBV6-1; 8 bases agree with TRBD2. CDR1 and CDR2 (germline): MNHNS, SASEGT. The V segment lost 1 base and the J segment 7 bases; nucleotides outside the gene matches: 3. This CDR3 has 13 residues. CDR3 in amino acids: CASSEGLAREQYF. The DNA of the CDR3 is TGTGCCAGCAGTGAAGGACTAGCGAGGGAGCAGTACTTC.

V and J are TRBV24-1 and TRBJ2-1; 9 positions match TRBD1. This CDR3 has 16 amino acids. Germline V lookup: CDR1 KGHDR, CDR2 SFDVKD. V shed 3 bases and J 9 bases; nucleotides not matched to a gene: 11. The DNA of the CDR3 is TGTGCCACCAGTGATATCCGGGACAGGGCGTCGGGTGAGCAGTTCTTC. Its protein is CATSDIRDRASGEQFF.

The rearrangement links TRBV5-1 to TRBJ2-7, with TRBD1 as a possible D gene (6 bases). V lost 3 bases and J lost 4, with 17 bases in between. Germline values: CDR1 SGHRS, CDR2 YFSETQ. The CDR3 covers 15 residues. The CDR3 loop is CASSWASDSQYEQYF. In nucleotides, the CDR3 is TGCGCCAGCAGCTGGGCTTCGGACAGCCAATACGAGCAGTACTTC.

V gene TRBV9 combines with J gene TRBJ2-7, with 8 bases aligning to TRBD1. CDR3 size: 14 residues. V was pared by 3 bases and J by 4 bases, with 6 bases of the junction left unmatched. In germline, CDR1 is SGDLS, CDR2 YYNGEE. The DNA for the CDR3 is TGTGCCAGCAGCGCCCGGACAGGGTCATACGAGCAGTACTTC. Its translation is CASSARTGSYEQYF. The variable domain in full, with the rest retrieved from reference TRBV9 and TRBJ2-7, is DSGVTQTPKHLITATGQRVTLRCSPRSGDLSVYWYQQSLDQGLQFLIQYYNGEERAKGNILERFSAQQFPDLHSELNLSSLELGDSALYFCASSARTGSYEQYFGPGTRLTVT.

This clone has a handful of counts. V gene TRBV14 combines with J gene TRBJ1-1, with 8 bases identical to TRBD1. The CDR3 is made up of 13 amino acids. Per the germline V gene, CDR1 is SGHDN and CDR2 is FVKESK. Unmatched junction bases numbered 5, after V lost 4 bases and J lost 7 bases. The CDR3 DNA follows: TGTGCCAGCAGCCTTCCGGGACAGGTTGAAGCTTTCTTT. Translating gives CASSLPGQVEAFF.

The CDR3 coding sequence is TGTGCCAGCAGCTTATTAGCCGGGATGGAGCAGTACTTC. Protein: CASSLLAGMEQYF. The chain couples TRBV7-9 to TRBJ2-7, with D maybe TRBD2 (5 bases). Germline CDR1 SEHNR, CDR2 FQNEAQ (reference sequence). Trimming pared 2 bases from V and 7 bases from J, leaving 12 bases between. This CDR3 region has 13 residues.

The chain combines TRBV28 with TRBJ1-5; perhaps TRBD1 as D (6 bases). This CDR3 has 14 amino acids. CDR1 and CDR2 from the germline V gene are MDHEN and SYDVKM. Trimming left V 5 bases short and J 1 base short, with 9 bases between. The CDR3 protein is CASSNRVSNQPQHF. The CDR3 nucleotides read TGTGCCAGCAGTAACAGGGTGAGCAATCAGCCCCAGCATTTT.

The chain joins TRBV3-1 (or the pseudogene TRBV3-2) to TRBJ1-4; D remains unclear. V was pared by 1 base and J by 8 bases, with 17 bases between. Per germline, CDR1 LGHDT and CDR2 YNNKEL (reference sequence). The length of the CDR3 is 16 residues. The CDR3 protein is CASSQGPPGSGEKLFF. DNA of the CDR3: TGTGCCAGCAGCCAAGGACCCCCGGGATCGGGGGAAAAACTGTTTTTT.

The chain links TRBV7-9 to TRBJ1-5, with 8 nucleotides matching TRBD1. V dropped 3 bases and J dropped 5; count of bases not matched to a gene: 6. Looked up from germline, CDR1 is SEHNR and CDR2 is FQNEAQ (reference sequence). The CDR3 has 15 residues. The chain's CDR3 is CASSLDGQGDQPQHF. The CDR3 nucleotides read TGTGCCAGCAGCTTGGACGGACAGGGTGATCAGCCCCAGCATTTT.

This clone was counted once. V and J are TRBV14 and TRBJ2-3, with D possibly TRBD2 on 5 matching bases. V lost 1 base and J 0 bases, leaving 11 bases between the germline ends. Germline loops: CDR1 SGHDN, CDR2 FVKESK. CDR3 length: 16 amino acids. CDR3 DNA: TGTGCCAGCAGCCAAGTAAAGCGGATTAGCACAGATACGCAGTATTTT. Protein: CASSQVKRISTDTQYF. Combining the CDR3 with reference TRBV14 and TRBJ2-3 gives the whole variable domain EAGVTQFPSHSVIEKGQTVTLRCDPISGHDNLYWYRRVMGKEIKFLLHFVKESKQDESGMPNNRFLAERTGGTYSTLKVQPAELEDSGVYFCASSQVKRISTDTQYFGPGTRLTVL.

This chain joins TRBV5-4 and TRBJ1-6; TRBD1 is a possible D gene (6 bases). Trimming took off 1 base at V and 6 bases at J, with 8 bases between the two ends. The CDR3 has 14 residues. Per the germline V gene, CDR1 is SGHNT and CDR2 is YYREEE (reference sequence). CDR3 DNA: TGTGCCAGCAGCTTGTTACAGGGTAATTCACCCCTCCACTTT. Protein sequence: CASSLLQGNSPLHF.

The chain employs TRBV12-3 or TRBV12-4 and TRBJ1-1, with 7 nucleotides matching TRBD1. The CDR3 loop spans 13 amino acids. The junction had 8 bases not matched to a gene; V was cut back by 6 bases and J by 7 bases. The CDR3 DNA follows: TGTGCCAGCAGCGGCACAGGGGTCCTTGAAGCTTTCTTT. Translating it yields CASSGTGVLEAFF.

The table lists this clone with a count of one. This rearrangement joins TRBV28 to TRBJ1-5; 10 bases align to TRBD1. J was trimmed by 3 bases and V by 2 bases; bases with no gene match: 10. The CDR3 is 18 amino acids. The germline V gene has CDR1 MDHEN and CDR2 SYDVKM. CDR3 sequence (DNA): TGTGCCAGCAGTTTACCGATCGGGAGACAGGGGGCCAATCAGCCCCAGCATTTT. It specifies CASSLPIGRQGANQPQHF.